This T cell receptor (beta chain) appears in the sequencing data of a study of CD8+CD57+ T cells in acquired aplastic anemia (dated by TCRdb to the late 2010s). Concerning the study at large: Extracted DNA from sorted CD4+ and CD8+ cells averaged around 3.3 ug, ranging from about 0.18 to 27.4 ug. CD8+CD57+ expansion was defined as frequency above the mean frequency observed in healthy subjects.

Flow cytometry had shown CD8+CD57+ cell expansion in the patients selected for sequencing. Severe acquired aplastic anemia was diagnosed in all patients according to International Study of Aplastic Anemia and Agranulocytosis and Camitta criteria. No patient had received any therapy when blood was sampled. TCR repertoires of sorted CD4+ and CD8+ blood T cells from severe aplastic anemia patients and healthy subjects were deep-sequenced in the study. In the USA, patient enrollment took place under clinicaltrials.gov protocols 00001620, 01623167, 00001397, 00071045, 00081523 and 00961064. Ficoll-Paque density gradient centrifugation was used to isolate peripheral blood mononuclear cells. Before DNA extraction, CD4+ and CD8+ T cells were sorted with FACS or magnetic beads. The trim is 4 bases for V and 6 bases for J, with a gap of 20 bases between the germline ends. CDR1 SGHNT and CDR2 YYREEE are derived from the germline V gene (reference sequence). The CDR3 runs 15 amino acids, cysteine and phenylalanine included. Left in the record is the CDR3 DNA by itself, 45 bases read in frame from the first base.

Genomic DNA served as template for TCR beta VDJ combination and CDR3 sequence profiling. An Illumina HiSeq 2000 was the platform used for TCR repertoire sequencing. Per the authors' processing: TRBV/TRBJ rearrangement plots, CDR3 size and DJ length profiles, and Simpson's diversity index were used to evaluate the repertoires. Whichever DNA sequence was most abundant in the deep sequencing data was defined as the immunodominant clone. CDR3 amino acid sequences were checked for sharing across subjects and were also compared against the VDJdb database and published repertoires. TCRdb's own reprocessing of the public reads used fastp at Q25 and MiXCR and kept productive beta chains. Rows are combined by CDR3 protein, so each entry shows the most common genes and DNA. TCRdb's processing, not the authors' own work, is the source of the V and J calls. Across this sample there are just over 450,000 distinct CDR3 sequences, with about a third seen only once. The top ten clones comprise 0.82% of the sample.

Notes on this clonotype: Its antigen is not yet known. No base quality information exists; no much larger clone differs at one position.

Beyond this particular receptor, the publication reports: Roughly 30 CD8+ CDR3 sequences were shared between patients and controls but appeared highly expressed in patients and within their immunodominant clones. CD8+ Simpson's diversity did not differ significantly between patients and healthy controls (P=0.060).

The V gene is TRBV5-4 and the J gene is TRBJ2-7; the D gene is perhaps TRBD2, from 6 matching bases. The receptor was derived from a human donor with aplastic anemia. Sequenced input: sorted CD4+, CD8+, or CD8+CD57+ T cells (not recorded which) from PBMCs. The nucleotide sequence is given as TGTGCCAGCAGCCTGGAGGTAGCGGACCCTCTCGAGCAGTACTTC. Translated, this is CASSLEVADPLEQYF.